These 27 T cell receptor beta chains were sequenced from one sample in a study of T cells in localized non-small cell lung cancer. Assay used: immunoSEQ multiplex PCR; TCRdb lists only in-frame clones, some missing. The sample consists of about 79,000 clones, around nine tenths of them appearing once. This sample comprised peripheral blood, obtained before any cancer treatment. The receptors originated from a woman aged 35-70 years with stage I squamous cell lung carcinoma.

About this clone: At the DNA level, this CDR3 is encoded by other sequences in the same sample as well. This chain links TRBV6-4 with TRBJ1-2; a weak D match, TRBD1 (5 bases). Between the trimmed V and J ends, which lost 6 bases and 1 base, there was a span of 9 bases. CDR1 is MRHNA, CDR2 SNTAGT, per germline. This CDR3 contains 13 residues. CDR3 protein: CASSRDRNYGYTF. The CDR3 coding sequence is TGTGCCAGCAGCCGGGACCGTAACTATGGCTACACCTTC.

The table lists this clone with a count of one. V and J are TRBV19 and TRBJ1-5, with D perhaps matching TRBD1 (6 bases). Trimming cost V 3 bases and J 7 bases, with 16 bases left between them. The germline V gene has CDR1 LNHDA and CDR2 SQIVND (reference sequence). The CDR3 runs 15 residues. CDR3 in DNA: TGTGCCAGTAGTATGGTGGCAGGGGCCAGGCAGCCCCAGCATTTT. Its translation is CASSMVAGARQPQHF. The full variable domain, completed using reference TRBV19 and TRBJ1-5, is DGGITQSPKYLFRKEGQNVTLSCEQNLNHDAMYWYRQDPGQGLRLIYYSQIVNDFQKGDIAEGYSVSREKKESFPLTVTSAQKNPTAFYLCASSMVAGARQPQHFGDGTRLSIL.

The chain couples TRBV30 to TRBJ1-1; 9 positions agree with TRBD1. V trimming: 2 bases; J trimming: 1 base; junction bases outside the gene matches: 8. This CDR3 region has 16 residues. Germline CDR1 and CDR2: GTSNPN and SVGIG (reference sequence). The CDR3 here is CAWSSKPGQGNTEAFF. The CDR3 nucleotides are TGTGCCTGGAGTTCAAAACCGGGACAGGGGAACACTGAAGCTTTCTTT.

V usage is TRBV19 and J usage is TRBJ2-2; the match to TRBD2 covers 15 bases. The trim removed 7 bases at V and 5 bases at J, leaving 5 bases unmatched. The germline V gene encodes CDR1 LNHDA and CDR2 SQIVND (reference sequence). This CDR3 comprises 16 residues. CDR3 DNA sequence: TGTGCCAGTAAGGGACTAGCGGGGGGCCTTACCGGGGAGCTGTTTTTT. Its translation is CASKGLAGGLTGELFF.

Concerning this clone itself: The junction differs from germline at one of its ends, possibly a read error. V is TRBV13 and J is TRBJ1-2; 11 positions agree with TRBD1. Germline CDR1 reads PRHDT; CDR2 reads FYEKMQ (reference sequence). The CDR3 runs to 14 residues. For the CDR3, the DNA is TGTGCCAGCAGCATAGGACAGGGGGCAAATGGCTACACCTTC. Its translation: CASSIGQGANGYTF. Using reference TRBV13 and TRBJ1-2 for the parts outside the CDR3, the full variable domain is AAGVIQSPRHLIKEKRETATLKCYPIPRHDTVYWYQQGPGQDPQFLISFYEKMQSDKGSIPDRFSAQQFSDYHSELNMSSLELGDSALYFCASSIGQGANGYTFGSGTRLTVV.

V usage is TRBV29-1 and J usage is TRBJ1-1, with D unresolved. Trimming cost V 4 bases and J 0 bases, with 6 bases left between them. The CDR3 runs to 12 residues. The germline V gene encodes CDR1 SQVTM and CDR2 ANQGSEA. This CDR3 is CSVGTVNTEAFF. The CDR3 DNA reads TGCAGCGTTGGGACGGTGAACACTGAAGCTTTCTTT.

The V call is TRBV4-2, the J call TRBJ1-2, with D possibly matching TRBD1 (5 bases). The CDR3 is 13 amino acids. The V and J ends lost 0 bases and 3 bases respectively, with 5 bases between them. The germline V gene encodes CDR1 LGHNA and CDR2 YNFKEQ. The CDR3 DNA follows: TGTGCCAGCAGCCAAGACAGGGACTATGGCTACACCTTC. Its translation: CASSQDRDYGYTF.

The rearrangement joins TRBV5-6 to TRBJ1-1, with D uncertain. Germline CDR1 SGHDT, CDR2 YYEEEE. This CDR3 comprises 14 residues. The V and J ends lost 4 bases and 0 bases respectively, with 10 bases between them. The CDR3 reads CASSLGVMNTEAFF. The DNA of the CDR3 is TGTGCCAGCAGCCTAGGCGTCATGAACACTGAAGCTTTCTTT.

The DNA of the CDR3 is TGTGCCAGCAGTTACTCACGGACAGGGAGTTCACCCCTCCACTTT. Translated: CASSYSRTGSSPLHF. The chain carries TRBV6-5 and TRBJ1-6, with 8 bases aligning to TRBD1. The V segment lost 0 bases and the J segment 9 bases; nucleotides outside the gene matches: 4. The V gene's germline CDR1 is MNHEY and CDR2 SVGAGI. This CDR3 has 15 residues.

The rearrangement joins TRBV7-3 to TRBJ2-3; TRBD1 is a possible D gene (6 bases). This CDR3 contains 15 residues. The V end lost 4 bases, the J end lost 1 base, and 12 bases lay between the germline ends. Germline values: CDR1 SGHTA, CDR2 FQGTGA. In DNA, the CDR3 is TGTGCCAGCAGCTCGGACAGTTCGGGCACAGATACGCAGTATTTT. The encoded protein is CASSSDSSGTDTQYF.

The rearrangement joins TRBV7-9 to TRBJ2-2, with unresolved D. The CDR3 has 14 amino acids. V lost 1 base and J lost 0, with 3 bases in between. Germline CDR1 SEHNR, CDR2 FQNEAQ (reference sequence). CDR3 coding DNA: TGTGCCAGCAGCTTAGGGGCGAACACCGGGGAGCTGTTTTTT. Protein sequence: CASSLGANTGELFF.

The rearrangement uses TRBV7-2 and TRBJ2-1; D is unresolved. CDR3 length: 15 amino acids. Trimming took off 5 bases at V and 4 bases at J, with 15 bases between the two ends. Germline CDR1 reads SGHTA; CDR2 reads FQGNSA. CDR3 residues: CASSAQSDLYNEQFF. In DNA form, the CDR3 reads TGTGCCAGCAGCGCTCAATCCGACTTGTACAATGAGCAGTTCTTC.

The chain has TRBV7-2 and TRBJ1-5, with 8 positions matching TRBD1. V dropped 6 bases and J dropped 4; count of bases not matched to a gene: 5. The CDR3 runs 14 residues. CDR1 SGHTA and CDR2 FQGNSA come from the germline V gene. The CDR3: CASRGTGENQPQHF. CDR3 sequence (DNA): TGTGCCAGCAGGGGGACAGGAGAAAATCAGCCCCAGCATTTT. The whole variable domain, filled in from reference TRBV7-2 and TRBJ1-5, reads GAGVSQSPSNKVTEKGKDVELRCDPISGHTALYWYRQSLGQGLEFLIYFQGNSAPDKSGLPSDRFSAERTGGSVSTLTIQRTQQEDSAVYLCASRGTGENQPQHFGDGTRLSIL.

The V gene is TRBV5-1, the J gene TRBJ1-4, with 10 bases aligning to TRBD1. Germline V gene sequence: CDR1 SGHRS, CDR2 YFSETQ. The J segment lost 8 bases and the V segment lost 4 bases, leaving 8 bases of the junction unmatched. This CDR3 is built from 15 residues. The chain's CDR3 is CASSPGDRGPEKLFF. CDR3 in DNA: TGCGCCAGCAGCCCGGGGGACAGGGGACCCGAAAAACTGTTTTTT.

The rearrangement joins TRBV11-2 to TRBJ1-6; D perhaps matches TRBD1 (5 bases). Per the germline V gene, CDR1 is SGHAT and CDR2 is FQNNGV. The V end was cut by 0 bases, the J end by 8 bases, with 11 bases between. The CDR3 runs to 15 residues. This CDR3 is CASSLEGGLDSPLHF. DNA of the CDR3: TGTGCCAGCAGCTTAGAGGGGGGGTTGGATTCACCCCTCCACTTT.

The rearrangement joins TRBV10-3 to TRBJ1-2; D ambiguous. The CDR3 runs 13 residues. V lost 8 bases and J 0 bases, leaving 10 bases between the germline ends. Germline V gives CDR1 ENHRY, CDR2 SYGVKD. The CDR3 protein is CAIWKGANYGYTF. CDR3 DNA sequence: TGTGCCATCTGGAAGGGAGCTAACTATGGCTACACCTTC.

The chain recombines TRBV21-1 with TRBJ1-6; the listed D gene, TRBD1, was not tested against the DNA. TRBV21-1 counts as a pseudogene. The CDR3 sequence is 14 residues long. The CDR3 DNA is TGTGCCAGCGGAGACAATAGACAGGGCCATCCCCTCCACTTT. Its translation: CASGDNRQGHPLHF.

The chain carries TRBV6-5 and TRBJ2-5; D is unclear. The CDR3 has 13 residues. V was trimmed by 0 bases and J by 6 bases, leaving 8 bases between them. Germline assignment: CDR1 MNHEY and CDR2 SVGAGI. CDR3 residues: CASSYSERQTQYF. The CDR3 nucleotides are TGTGCCAGCAGTTACTCCGAGAGACAGACCCAGTACTTC.

The V gene is TRBV7-2, the J gene TRBJ1-5, with 11 bases aligning to TRBD1. Germline CDR1 and CDR2: SGHTA and FQGNSA. Trimming removed 5 bases from V and 11 bases from J; junction bases left unmatched: 8. The CDR3 sequence is 14 residues long. CDR3 sequence: CASSPGTGGTAQHF. DNA of the CDR3: TGTGCCAGCAGCCCGGGGACAGGGGGAACCGCCCAGCATTTT.

In regard to this clone: The sample holds other DNA sequences that translate to the same CDR3. The chain links TRBV9 to TRBJ1-1; D unclear. Germline CDR1 reads SGDLS; CDR2 reads YYNGEE. The V end was cut by 0 bases, the J end by 2 bases, with 8 bases between. This CDR3 region has 14 residues. In DNA, the CDR3 is TGTGCCAGCAGCGTAGGAGGTTACAACACTGAAGCTTTCTTT. Translation: CASSVGGYNTEAFF.

The rearrangement joins TRBV30 to TRBJ1-3; TRBD1 is a possible D gene (5 bases). V lost 1 base and J lost 0, with 10 bases in between. Germline V gives CDR1 GTSNPN, CDR2 SVGIG (reference sequence). This CDR3 comprises 15 residues. CDR3 region: CAWSAYRSSGNTIYF. The CDR3 nucleotides are TGTGCCTGGAGTGCGTACAGGAGCTCTGGAAACACCATATATTTT.

The chain couples TRBV19 to TRBJ1-2; D is ambiguous. Germline V gene sequence: CDR1 LNHDA, CDR2 SQIVND (reference sequence). This CDR3 spans 13 amino acids. V dropped 0 bases and J dropped 8 bases, with 10 bases sitting between them. The CDR3 DNA reads as TGTGCCAGTAGTATAGATACCCGGGGAGGCTACACCTTC. This codes for CASSIDTRGGYTF.

The chain joins TRBV10-3 to TRBJ1-1; unclear D gene. The germline CDR1 and CDR2 sequences are ENHRY and SYGVKD. Trimming shortened V by 3 bases and J by 2 bases, and 7 bases separated the two germline ends. There are 13 residues in the CDR3. CDR3 residues: CAISESGNTEAFF. In DNA form, the CDR3 reads TGTGCCATCAGTGAATCCGGAAACACTGAAGCTTTCTTT.

The chain carries TRBV5-1 and TRBJ1-2; 10 nucleotides agree with TRBD1. Germline loops: CDR1 SGHRS, CDR2 YFSETQ. The V and J ends lost 4 bases and 6 bases, in that order; junction bases with no gene match: 6. This CDR3 region has 14 residues. CDR3 coding DNA: TGCGCCAGCAGCCCTGGACAGGGGGTAAATGGCTACACCTTC. Residues: CASSPGQGVNGYTF.

The rearrangement uses TRBV4-1 and TRBJ2-5; no firm D call. This CDR3 comprises 15 residues. V lost 4 bases and J lost 0, with 12 bases in between. Germline V gene lookup returns CDR1 MGHRA and CDR2 YSYEKL. The CDR3 coding sequence is TGCGCCAGCAGCCTCCAAGGGCGGAACCAAGAGACCCAGTACTTC. It is translated as CASSLQGRNQETQYF.

The V and J genes are TRBV6-1 and TRBJ2-2; D not resolved. Trimming cost V 2 bases and J 9 bases, with 10 bases left between them. The CDR3 has 13 residues. Germline V gene lookup returns CDR1 MNHNS and CDR2 SASEGT. CDR3 DNA: TGTGCCAGCAGTGAATCTGATTGGCGGGAGCTGTTTTTT. It encodes CASSESDWRELFF.

This chain links TRBV30 with TRBJ1-4; no firm D call. The CDR3 is 15 residues long. With 3 bases removed from V and 2 bases from J, the gap between germline ends came to 13 bases. CDR1 is GTSNPN, CDR2 SVGIG, per germline (reference sequence). CDR3 nucleotides: TGTGCCTGGAGCCCCCACGGCGGCACTAATGAAAAACTGTTTTTT. Its protein product is CAWSPHGGTNEKLFF.